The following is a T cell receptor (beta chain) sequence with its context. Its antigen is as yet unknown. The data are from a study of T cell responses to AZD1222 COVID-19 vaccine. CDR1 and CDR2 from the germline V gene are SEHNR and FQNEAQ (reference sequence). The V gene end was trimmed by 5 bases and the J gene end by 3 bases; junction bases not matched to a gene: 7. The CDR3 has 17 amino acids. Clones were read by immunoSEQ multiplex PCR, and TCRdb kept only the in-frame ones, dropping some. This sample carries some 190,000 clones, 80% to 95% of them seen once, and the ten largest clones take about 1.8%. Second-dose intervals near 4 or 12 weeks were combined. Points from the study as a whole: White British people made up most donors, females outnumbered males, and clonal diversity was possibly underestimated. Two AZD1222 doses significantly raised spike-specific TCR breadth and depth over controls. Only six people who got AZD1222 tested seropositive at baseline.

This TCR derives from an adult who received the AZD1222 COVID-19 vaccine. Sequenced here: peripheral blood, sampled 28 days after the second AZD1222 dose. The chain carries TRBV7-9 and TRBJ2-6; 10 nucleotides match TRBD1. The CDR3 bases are TGTGCCAGCAGCCCCTGGACAGGGGGTGGTGGGGCCAACGTCCTGACTTTC. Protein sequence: CASSPWTGGGGANVLTF. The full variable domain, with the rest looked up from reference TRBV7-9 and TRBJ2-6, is DTGVSQNPRHKITKRGQNVTFRCDPISEHNRLYWYRQTLGQGPEFLTYFQNEAQLEKSRLLSDRFSAERPKGSFSTLEIQRTEQGDSAMYLCASSPWTGGGGANVLTFGAGSRLTVL.